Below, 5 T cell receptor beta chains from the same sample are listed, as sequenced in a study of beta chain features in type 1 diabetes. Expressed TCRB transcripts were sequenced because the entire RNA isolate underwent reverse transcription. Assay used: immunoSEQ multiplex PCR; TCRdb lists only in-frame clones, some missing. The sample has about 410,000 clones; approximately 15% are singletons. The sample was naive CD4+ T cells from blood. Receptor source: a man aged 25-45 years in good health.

CDR3 sequence reads: CASRRRGENTEAFF. The DNA of the CDR3 is TGTGCCAGCAGACGCAGGGGCGAGAACACTGAAGCTTTCTTT. V and J are TRBV2 and TRBJ1-1; a possible D gene is TRBD1 (6 bases). Per the germline V gene, CDR1 is SNHLY and CDR2 is FYNNEI. The CDR3 sequence is 14 residues long. V gave up 6 bases and J gave up 1 base, with 12 bases separating them.

The CDR3 region is CASSPPEALEQYV. CDR3 DNA: TGTGCCAGCAGTCCCCCCGAAGCTCTCGAGCAGTACGTC. The genes are TRBV28 and TRBJ2-7; D is ambiguous. The CDR3 extends over 13 amino acids. Between the trimmed V and J ends, which lost 5 bases and 6 bases, there was a span of 14 bases. CDR1 and CDR2 from the germline V gene are MDHEN and SYDVKM.

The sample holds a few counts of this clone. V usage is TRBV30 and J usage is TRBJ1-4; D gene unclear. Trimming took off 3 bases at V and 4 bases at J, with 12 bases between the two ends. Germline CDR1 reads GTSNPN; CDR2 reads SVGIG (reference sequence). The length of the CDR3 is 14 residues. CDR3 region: CAWRGISFNEKLFF. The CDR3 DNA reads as TGTGCCTGGAGAGGCATCAGTTTTAATGAAAAACTGTTTTTT.

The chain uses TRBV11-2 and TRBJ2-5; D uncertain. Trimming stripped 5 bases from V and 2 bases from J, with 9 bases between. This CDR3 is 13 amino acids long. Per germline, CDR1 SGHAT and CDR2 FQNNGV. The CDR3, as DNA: TGTGCCAGCAGCCCTGGGTTACAAGAGACCCAGTACTTC. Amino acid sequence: CASSPGLQETQYF.

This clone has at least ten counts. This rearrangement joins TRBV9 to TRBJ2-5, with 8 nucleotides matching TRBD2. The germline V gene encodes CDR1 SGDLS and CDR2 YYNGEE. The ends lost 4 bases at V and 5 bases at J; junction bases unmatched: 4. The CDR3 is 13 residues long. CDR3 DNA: TGTGCCAGCAGCTATAGCGGGATTGAGACCCAGTACTTC. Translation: CASSYSGIETQYF.